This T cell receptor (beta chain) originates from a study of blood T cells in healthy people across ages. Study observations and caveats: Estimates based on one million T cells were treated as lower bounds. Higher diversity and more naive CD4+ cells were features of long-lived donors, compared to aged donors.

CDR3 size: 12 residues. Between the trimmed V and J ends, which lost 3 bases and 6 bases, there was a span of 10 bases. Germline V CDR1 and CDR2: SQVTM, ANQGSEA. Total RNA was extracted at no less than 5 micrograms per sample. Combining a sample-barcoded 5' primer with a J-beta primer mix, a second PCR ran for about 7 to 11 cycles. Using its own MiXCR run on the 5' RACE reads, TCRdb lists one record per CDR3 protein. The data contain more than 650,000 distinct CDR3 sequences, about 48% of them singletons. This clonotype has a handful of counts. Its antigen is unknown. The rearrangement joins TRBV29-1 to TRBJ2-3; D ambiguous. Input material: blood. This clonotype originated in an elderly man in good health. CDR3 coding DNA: TGCAGCGTTGAGGCCGTAATGGATACGCAGTATTTT. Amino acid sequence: CSVEAVMDTQYF.